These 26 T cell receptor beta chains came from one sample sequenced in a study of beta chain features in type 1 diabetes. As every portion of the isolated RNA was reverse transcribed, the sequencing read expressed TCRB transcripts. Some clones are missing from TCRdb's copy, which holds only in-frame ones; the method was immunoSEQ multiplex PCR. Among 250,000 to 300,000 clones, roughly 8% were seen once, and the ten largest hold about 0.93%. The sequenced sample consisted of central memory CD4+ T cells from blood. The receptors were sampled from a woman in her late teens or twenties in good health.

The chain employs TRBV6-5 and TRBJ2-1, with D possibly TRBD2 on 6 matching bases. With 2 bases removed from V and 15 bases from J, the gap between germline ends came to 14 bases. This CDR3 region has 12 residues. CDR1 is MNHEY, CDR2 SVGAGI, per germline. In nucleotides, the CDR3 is TGTGCCAGCAGTTACGGAGGGCGCAGCTGGTTCTTC. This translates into CASSYGGRSWFF.

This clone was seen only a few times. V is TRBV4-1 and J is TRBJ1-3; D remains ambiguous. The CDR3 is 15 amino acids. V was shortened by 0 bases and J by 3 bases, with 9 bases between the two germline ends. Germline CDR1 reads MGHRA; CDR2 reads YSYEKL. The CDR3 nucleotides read TGCGCCAGCAGCCAAGAAAAGGGTGGTGGAAACACCATATATTTT. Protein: CASSQEKGGGNTIYF.

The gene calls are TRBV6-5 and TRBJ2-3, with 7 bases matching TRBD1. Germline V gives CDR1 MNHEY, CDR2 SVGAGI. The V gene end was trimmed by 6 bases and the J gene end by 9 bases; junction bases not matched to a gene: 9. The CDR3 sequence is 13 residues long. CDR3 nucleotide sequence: TGTGCCAGCAGCCCAAGACAGGGCTTGACGCAGTATTTT. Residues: CASSPRQGLTQYF.

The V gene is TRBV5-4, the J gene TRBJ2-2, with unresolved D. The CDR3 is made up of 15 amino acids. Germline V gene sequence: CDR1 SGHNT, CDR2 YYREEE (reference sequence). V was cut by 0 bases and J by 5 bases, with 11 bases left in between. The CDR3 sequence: CASSLDPLLTGELFF. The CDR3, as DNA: TGTGCCAGCAGCTTGGACCCCTTGTTAACCGGGGAGCTGTTTTTT. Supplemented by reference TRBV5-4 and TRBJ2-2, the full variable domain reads ETGVTQSPTHLIKTRGQQVTLRCSSQSGHNTVSWYQQALGQGPQFIFQYYREEENGRGNFPPRFSGLQFPNYSSELNVNALELDDSALYLCASSLDPLLTGELFFGEGSRLTVL.

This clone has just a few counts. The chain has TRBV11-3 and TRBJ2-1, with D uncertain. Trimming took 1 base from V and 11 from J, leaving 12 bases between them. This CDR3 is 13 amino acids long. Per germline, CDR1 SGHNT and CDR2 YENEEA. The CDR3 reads CASSLANKRQQFF. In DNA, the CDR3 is TGTGCCAGCAGCTTAGCTAATAAGAGACAGCAGTTCTTC.

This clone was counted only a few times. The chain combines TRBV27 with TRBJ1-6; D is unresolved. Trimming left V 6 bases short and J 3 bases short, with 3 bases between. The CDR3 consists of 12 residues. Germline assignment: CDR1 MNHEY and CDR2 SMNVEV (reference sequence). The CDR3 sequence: CASSRYNSPLHF. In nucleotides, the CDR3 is TGTGCCAGCAGCCGCTATAATTCACCCCTCCACTTT.

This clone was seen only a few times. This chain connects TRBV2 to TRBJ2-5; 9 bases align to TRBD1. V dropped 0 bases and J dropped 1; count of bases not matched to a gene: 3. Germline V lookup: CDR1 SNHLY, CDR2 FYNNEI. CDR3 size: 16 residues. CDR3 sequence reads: CASSEAGTGPQETQYF. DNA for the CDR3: TGTGCCAGCAGTGAAGCCGGGACAGGGCCCCAAGAGACCCAGTACTTC.

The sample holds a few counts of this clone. CDR3 in amino acids: CSVEDPVQGTSPDCIPLHF. CDR3 nucleotides: TGCAGCGTTGAAGATCCGGTTCAGGGAACGTCGCCGGACTGTATACCCCTCCACTTT. The gene calls are TRBV29-1 and TRBJ1-6, with a tentative D call TRBD1 (5 bases). The CDR3 is made up of 19 amino acids. In germline, CDR1 is SQVTM, CDR2 ANQGSEA. Trimming stripped 0 bases from V and 12 bases from J, with 30 bases between.

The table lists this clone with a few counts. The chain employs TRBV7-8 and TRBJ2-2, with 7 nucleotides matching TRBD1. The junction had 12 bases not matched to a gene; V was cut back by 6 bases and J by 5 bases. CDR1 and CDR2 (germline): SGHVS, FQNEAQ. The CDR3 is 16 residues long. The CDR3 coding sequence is TGTGCCAGCAGAGAGTCCGGGACAGTCAAAACCGGGGAGCTGTTTTTT. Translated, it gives CASRESGTVKTGELFF.

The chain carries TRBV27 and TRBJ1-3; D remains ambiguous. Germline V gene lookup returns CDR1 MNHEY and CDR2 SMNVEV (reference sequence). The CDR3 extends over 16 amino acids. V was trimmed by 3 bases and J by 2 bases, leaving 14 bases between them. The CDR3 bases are TGTGCCAGCAGTTTTCATCTGACTTTGGCTGGAAACACCATATATTTT. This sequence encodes CASSFHLTLAGNTIYF.

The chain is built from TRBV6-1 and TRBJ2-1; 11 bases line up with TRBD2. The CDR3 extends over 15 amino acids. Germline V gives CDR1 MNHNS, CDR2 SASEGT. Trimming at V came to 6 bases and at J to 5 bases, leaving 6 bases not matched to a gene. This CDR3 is CASRELAGDHNEQFF. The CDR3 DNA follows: TGTGCCAGCAGGGAACTAGCGGGAGACCACAATGAGCAGTTCTTC.

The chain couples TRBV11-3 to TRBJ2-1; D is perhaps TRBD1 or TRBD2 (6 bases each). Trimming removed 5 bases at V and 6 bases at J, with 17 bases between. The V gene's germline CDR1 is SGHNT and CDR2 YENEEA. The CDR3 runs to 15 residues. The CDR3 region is CASSPGARIINEQFF. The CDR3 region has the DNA TGTGCCAGCAGCCCGGGGGCGCGAATAATCAATGAGCAGTTCTTC.

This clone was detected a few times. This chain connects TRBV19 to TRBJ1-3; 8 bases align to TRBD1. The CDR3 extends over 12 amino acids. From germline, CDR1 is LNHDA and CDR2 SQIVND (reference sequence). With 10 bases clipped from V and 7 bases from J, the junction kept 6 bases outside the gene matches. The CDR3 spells CATMDRVNTIYF. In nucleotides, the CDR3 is TGTGCCACCATGGACAGGGTGAACACCATATATTTT.

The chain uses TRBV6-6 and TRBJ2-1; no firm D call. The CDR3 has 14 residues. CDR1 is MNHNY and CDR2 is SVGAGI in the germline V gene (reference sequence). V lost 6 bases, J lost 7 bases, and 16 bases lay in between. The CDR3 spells CASRKHVLLNEQFF. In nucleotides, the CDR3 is TGTGCCAGCAGAAAACACGTCCTTCTGAATGAGCAGTTCTTC.

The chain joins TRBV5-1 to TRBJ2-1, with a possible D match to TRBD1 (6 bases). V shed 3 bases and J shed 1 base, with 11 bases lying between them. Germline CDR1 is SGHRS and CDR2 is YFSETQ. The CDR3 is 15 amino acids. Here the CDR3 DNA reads TGCGCCAGCAGCTCCCGGGACAAGTCCTACAATGAGCAGTTCTTC. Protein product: CASSSRDKSYNEQFF.

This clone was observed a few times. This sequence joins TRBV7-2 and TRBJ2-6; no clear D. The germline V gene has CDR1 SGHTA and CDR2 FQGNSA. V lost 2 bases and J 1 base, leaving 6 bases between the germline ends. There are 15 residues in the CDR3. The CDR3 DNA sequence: TGTGCCAGCAGCTTAATGGGATCTGGGGCCAACGTCCTGACTTTC. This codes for CASSLMGSGANVLTF.

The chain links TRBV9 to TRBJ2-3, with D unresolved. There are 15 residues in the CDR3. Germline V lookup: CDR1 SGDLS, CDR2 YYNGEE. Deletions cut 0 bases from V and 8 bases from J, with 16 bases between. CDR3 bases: TGTGCCAGCAGCGTAGGTAGCTTCGAAGATGGTACGCAGTATTTT. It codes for CASSVGSFEDGTQYF. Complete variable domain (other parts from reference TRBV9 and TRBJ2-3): DSGVTQTPKHLITATGQRVTLRCSPRSGDLSVYWYQQSLDQGLQFLIQYYNGEERAKGNILERFSAQQFPDLHSELNLSSLELGDSALYFCASSVGSFEDGTQYFGPGTRLTVL.

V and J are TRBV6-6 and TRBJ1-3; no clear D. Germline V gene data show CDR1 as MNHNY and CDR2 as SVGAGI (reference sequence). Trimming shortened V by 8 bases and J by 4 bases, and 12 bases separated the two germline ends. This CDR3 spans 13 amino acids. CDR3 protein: CASGPRPGNTIYF. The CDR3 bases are TGTGCCAGCGGCCCTCGGCCCGGAAACACCATATATTTT.

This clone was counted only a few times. Written as DNA, the CDR3 is TGTGCCAGCAGCCGGGACCGCGCCTCTGGGGCCAACGTCCTGACTTTC. It yields the protein CASSRDRASGANVLTF. This chain joins TRBV2 and TRBJ2-6; D might be TRBD1 or TRBD2, each matching 5 bases. The CDR3 runs to 16 residues. V was cut by 6 bases and J by 0 bases, with 12 bases left in between. The germline gives CDR1 SNHLY, CDR2 FYNNEI.

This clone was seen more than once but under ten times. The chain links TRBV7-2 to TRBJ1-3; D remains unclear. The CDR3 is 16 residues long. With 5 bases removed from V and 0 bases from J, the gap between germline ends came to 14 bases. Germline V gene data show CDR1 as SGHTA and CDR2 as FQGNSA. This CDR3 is CASSPPSRFSGNTIYF. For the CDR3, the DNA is TGTGCCAGCAGCCCGCCCAGTCGGTTCTCTGGAAACACCATATATTTT. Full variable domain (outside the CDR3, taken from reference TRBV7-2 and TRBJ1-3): GAGVSQSPSNKVTEKGKDVELRCDPISGHTALYWYRQSLGQGLEFLIYFQGNSAPDKSGLPSDRFSAERTGGSVSTLTIQRTQQEDSAVYLCASSPPSRFSGNTIYFGEGSWLTVV.

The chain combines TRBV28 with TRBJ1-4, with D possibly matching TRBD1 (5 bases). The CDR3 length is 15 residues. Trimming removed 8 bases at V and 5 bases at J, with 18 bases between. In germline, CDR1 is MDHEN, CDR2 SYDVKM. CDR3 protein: CASAAPRGTNEKLFF. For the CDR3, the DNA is TGTGCCAGCGCCGCCCCCCGTGGGACGAATGAAAAACTGTTTTTT.

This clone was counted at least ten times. The chain's CDR3 is CASSTPAGENIQYF. The CDR3 DNA sequence: TGTGCCAGTAGTACCCCGGCAGGGGAAAACATTCAGTACTTC. V is TRBV19 and J is TRBJ2-4, with D possibly matching TRBD1 (6 bases). The CDR3 contains 14 residues. Germline V lookup: CDR1 LNHDA, CDR2 SQIVND (reference sequence). Trimming pared 4 bases from V and 5 bases from J, leaving 12 bases between.

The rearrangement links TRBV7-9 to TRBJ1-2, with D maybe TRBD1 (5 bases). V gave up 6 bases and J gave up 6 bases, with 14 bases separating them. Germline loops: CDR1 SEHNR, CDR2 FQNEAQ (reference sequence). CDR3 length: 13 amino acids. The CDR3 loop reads CASRSKGLNGYTF. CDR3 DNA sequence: TGTGCCAGCAGGTCGAAGGGACTGAATGGCTACACCTTC.

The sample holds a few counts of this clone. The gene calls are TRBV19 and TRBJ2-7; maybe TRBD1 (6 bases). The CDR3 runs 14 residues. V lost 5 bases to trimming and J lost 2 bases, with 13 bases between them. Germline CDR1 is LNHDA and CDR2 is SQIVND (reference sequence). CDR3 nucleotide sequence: TGTGCCAGTAGTGAGGGACACCAAACCTACGAGCAGTACTTC. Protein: CASSEGHQTYEQYF.

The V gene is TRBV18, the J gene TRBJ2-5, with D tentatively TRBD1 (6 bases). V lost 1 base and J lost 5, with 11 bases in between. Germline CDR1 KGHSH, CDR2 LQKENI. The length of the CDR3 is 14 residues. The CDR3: CASSPQSGDETQYF. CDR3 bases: TGTGCCAGCTCACCACAATCAGGGGATGAGACCCAGTACTTC.

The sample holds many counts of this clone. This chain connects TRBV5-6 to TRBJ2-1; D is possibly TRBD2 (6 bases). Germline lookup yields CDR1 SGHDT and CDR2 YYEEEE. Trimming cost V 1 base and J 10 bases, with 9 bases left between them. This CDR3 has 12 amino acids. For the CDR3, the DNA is TGTGCCAGCAGCTTGTACGCGGGAGAGCAGTTCTTC. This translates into CASSLYAGEQFF.